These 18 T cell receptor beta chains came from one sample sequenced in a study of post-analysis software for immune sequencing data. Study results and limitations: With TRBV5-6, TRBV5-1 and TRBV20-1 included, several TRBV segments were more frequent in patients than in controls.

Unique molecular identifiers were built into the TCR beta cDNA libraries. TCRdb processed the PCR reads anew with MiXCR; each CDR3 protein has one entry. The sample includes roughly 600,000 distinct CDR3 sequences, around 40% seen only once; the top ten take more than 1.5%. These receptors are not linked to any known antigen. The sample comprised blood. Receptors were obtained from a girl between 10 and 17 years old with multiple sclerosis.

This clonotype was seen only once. CDR3 DNA sequence: TGTGCCAGCAGTCCATCCCCGGGACAGGAGGTCTACGAGCAGTACTTC. It encodes CASSPSPGQEVYEQYF. The gene calls are TRBV27 and TRBJ2-7; 8 bases align to TRBD1. J lost 3 bases, V lost 5 bases, and 12 bases had no gene match. The germline CDR1 and CDR2 sequences are MNHEY and SMNVEV (reference sequence). The CDR3 runs 16 residues.

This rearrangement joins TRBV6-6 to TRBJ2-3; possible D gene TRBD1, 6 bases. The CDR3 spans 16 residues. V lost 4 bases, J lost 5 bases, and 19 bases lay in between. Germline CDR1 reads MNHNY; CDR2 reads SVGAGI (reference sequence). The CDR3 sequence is CASSSTRWGRGDTQYF. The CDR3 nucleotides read TGTGCCAGCAGTTCCACCAGGTGGGGGCGCGGAGATACGCAGTATTTT.

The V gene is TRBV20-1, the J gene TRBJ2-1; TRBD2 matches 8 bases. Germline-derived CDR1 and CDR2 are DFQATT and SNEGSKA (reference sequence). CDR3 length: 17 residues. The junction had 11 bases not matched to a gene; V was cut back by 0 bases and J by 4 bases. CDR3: CSAREPSGGGGYNEQFF. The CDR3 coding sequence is TGCAGTGCTAGAGAGCCCAGCGGGGGCGGGGGTTACAATGAGCAGTTCTTC.

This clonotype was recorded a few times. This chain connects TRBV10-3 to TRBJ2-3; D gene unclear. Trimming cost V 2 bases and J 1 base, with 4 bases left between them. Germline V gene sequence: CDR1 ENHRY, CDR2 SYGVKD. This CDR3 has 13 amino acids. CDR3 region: CAISEAGTDTQYF. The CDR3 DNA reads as TGTGCCATCAGTGAGGCGGGCACAGATACGCAGTATTTT.

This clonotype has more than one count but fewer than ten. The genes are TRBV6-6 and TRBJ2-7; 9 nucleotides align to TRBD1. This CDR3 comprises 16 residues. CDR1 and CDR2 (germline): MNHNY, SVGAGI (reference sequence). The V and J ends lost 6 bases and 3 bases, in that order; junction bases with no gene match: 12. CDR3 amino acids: CASSRWTGVGDYEQYF. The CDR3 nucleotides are TGTGCCAGCAGCCGATGGACAGGGGTAGGAGACTACGAGCAGTACTTC.

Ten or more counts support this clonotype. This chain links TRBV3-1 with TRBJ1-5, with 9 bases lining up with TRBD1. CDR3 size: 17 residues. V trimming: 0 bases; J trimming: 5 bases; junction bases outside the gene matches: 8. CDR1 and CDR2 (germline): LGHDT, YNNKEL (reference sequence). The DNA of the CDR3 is TGTGCCAGCAGCCAAGATAGGTTAGACAGGGGGGATCAGCCCCAGCATTTT. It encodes CASSQDRLDRGDQPQHF. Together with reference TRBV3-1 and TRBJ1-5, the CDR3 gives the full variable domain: DTAVSQTPKYLVTQMGNDKSIKCEQNLGHDTMYWYKQDSKKFLKIMFSYNNKELIINETVPNRFSPKSPDKAHLNLHINSLELGDSAVYFCASSQDRLDRGDQPQHFGDGTRLSIL.

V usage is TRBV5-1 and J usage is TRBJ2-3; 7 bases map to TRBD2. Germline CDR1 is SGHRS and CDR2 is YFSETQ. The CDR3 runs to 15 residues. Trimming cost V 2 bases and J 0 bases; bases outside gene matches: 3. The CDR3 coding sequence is TGCGCCAGCAGCTTTGACGGGAGGAGCACAGATACGCAGTATTTT. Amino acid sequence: CASSFDGRSTDTQYF.

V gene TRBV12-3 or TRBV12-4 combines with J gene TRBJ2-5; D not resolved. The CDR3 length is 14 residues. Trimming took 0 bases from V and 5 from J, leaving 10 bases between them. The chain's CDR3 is CASSLAIQLETQYF. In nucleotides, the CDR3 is TGTGCCAGCAGTTTAGCGATTCAGCTGGAGACCCAGTACTTC.

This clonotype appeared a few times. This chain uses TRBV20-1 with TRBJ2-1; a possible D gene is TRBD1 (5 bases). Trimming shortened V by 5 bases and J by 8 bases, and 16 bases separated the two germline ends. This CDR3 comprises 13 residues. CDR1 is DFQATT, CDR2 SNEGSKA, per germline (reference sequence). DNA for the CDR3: TGCAGTGCTGTTCGTAGGGGTTTTCATGAGCAGTTCTTC. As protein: CSAVRRGFHEQFF.

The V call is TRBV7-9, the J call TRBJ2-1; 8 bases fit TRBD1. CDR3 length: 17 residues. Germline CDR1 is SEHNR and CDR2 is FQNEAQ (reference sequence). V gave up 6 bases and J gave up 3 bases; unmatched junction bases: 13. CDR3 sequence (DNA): TGTGCCAGCAGTCCGACGACAGGGGTCGGCCTCTACAATGAGCAGTTCTTC. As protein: CASSPTTGVGLYNEQFF. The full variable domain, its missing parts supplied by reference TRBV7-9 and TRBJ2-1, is DTGVSQNPRHKITKRGQNVTFRCDPISEHNRLYWYRQTLGQGPEFLTYFQNEAQLEKSRLLSDRFSAERPKGSFSTLEIQRTEQGDSAMYLCASSPTTGVGLYNEQFFGPGTRLTVL.

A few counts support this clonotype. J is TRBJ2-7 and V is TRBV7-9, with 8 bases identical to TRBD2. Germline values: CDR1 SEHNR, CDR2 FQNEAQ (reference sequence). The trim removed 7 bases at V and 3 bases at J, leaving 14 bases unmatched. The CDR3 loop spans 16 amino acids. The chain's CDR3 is CASTIHTGGEDYEQYF. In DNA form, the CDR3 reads TGTGCCAGCACCATACACACGGGAGGGGAGGACTACGAGCAGTACTTC.

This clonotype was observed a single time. Here the CDR3 DNA reads TGTGCCAGCAAATCCACTGAGCTCAGTGAGCAGTACTTC. It codes for CASKSTELSEQYF. The chain links TRBV27 to TRBJ2-1; the D is unclear. The J call may be wrong; the DNA end is better matched by TRBJ2-7. The CDR3 contains 13 residues. Germline CDR1 MNHEY, CDR2 SMNVEV (reference sequence).

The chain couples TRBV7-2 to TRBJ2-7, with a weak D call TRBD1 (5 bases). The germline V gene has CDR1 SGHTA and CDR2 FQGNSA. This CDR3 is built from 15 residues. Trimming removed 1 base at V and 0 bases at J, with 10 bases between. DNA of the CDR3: TGTGCCAGCAGCTTAGTAGGGGTGAGCTCCTACGAGCAGTACTTC. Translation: CASSLVGVSSYEQYF.

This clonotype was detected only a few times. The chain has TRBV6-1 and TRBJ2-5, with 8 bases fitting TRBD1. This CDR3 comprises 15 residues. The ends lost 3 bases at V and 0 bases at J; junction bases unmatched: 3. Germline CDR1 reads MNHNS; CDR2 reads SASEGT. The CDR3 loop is CASSDRTGYQETQYF. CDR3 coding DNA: TGTGCCAGCAGTGATCGGACAGGGTACCAAGAGACCCAGTACTTC.

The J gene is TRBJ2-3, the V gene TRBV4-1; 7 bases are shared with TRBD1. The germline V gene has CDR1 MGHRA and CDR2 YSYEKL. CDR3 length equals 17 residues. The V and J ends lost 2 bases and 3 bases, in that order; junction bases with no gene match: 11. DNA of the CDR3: TGCGCCAGCAGCCAATTAACCGGGACAGCGAGAACAGATACGCAGTATTTT. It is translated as CASSQLTGTARTDTQYF.

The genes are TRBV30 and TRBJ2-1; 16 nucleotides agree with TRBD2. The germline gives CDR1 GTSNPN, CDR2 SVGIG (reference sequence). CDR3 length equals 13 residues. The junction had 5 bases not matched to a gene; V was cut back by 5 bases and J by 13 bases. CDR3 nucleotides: TGTGCCTGGGGCGGGACTAGCGGGAGGGAACAGTTCTTC. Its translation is CAWGGTSGREQFF. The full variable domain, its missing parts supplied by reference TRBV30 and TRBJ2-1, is SQTIHQWPATLVQPVGSPLSLECTVEGTSNPNLYWYRQAAGRGLQLLFYSVGIGQISSEVPQNLSASRPQDRQFILSSKKLLLSDSGFYLCAWGGTSGREQFFGPGTRLTVL.

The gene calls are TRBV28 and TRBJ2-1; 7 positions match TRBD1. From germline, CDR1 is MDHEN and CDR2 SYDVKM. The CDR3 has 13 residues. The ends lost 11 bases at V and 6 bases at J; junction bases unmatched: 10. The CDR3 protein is CASRQGLRNEQFF. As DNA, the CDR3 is TGTGCCTCACGACAGGGCCTTCGCAATGAGCAGTTCTTC.

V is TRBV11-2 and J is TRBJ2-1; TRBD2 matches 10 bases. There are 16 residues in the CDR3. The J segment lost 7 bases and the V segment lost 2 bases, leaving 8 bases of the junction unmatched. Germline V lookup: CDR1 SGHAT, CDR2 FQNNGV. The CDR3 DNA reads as TGTGCCAGCAGCTTAAGGAGCGGGAGGGCCGTAAATGAGCAGTTCTTC. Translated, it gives CASSLRSGRAVNEQFF.